What follows describes a single TCR beta chain. Measured with immunoSEQ multiplex PCR; TCRdb has only the in-frame clones, and not every one. The repertoire holds 95,000 to 150,000 clones, with 85% to 90% as singletons. The data originate from a study of T cell responses to AZD1222 COVID-19 vaccine. V was shortened by 1 base and J by 9 bases, with 7 bases between the two germline ends. The germline V gene has CDR1 SGHVS and CDR2 FQNEAQ. The CDR3 is 12 amino acids. The sequenced sample was peripheral blood, obtained on day 0 of AZD1222 vaccination. V usage is TRBV7-8 and J usage is TRBJ2-1, with D perhaps TRBD1 (5 bases). The TCR was taken from an adult in good health. The CDR3 sequence: CASSLGTTEQFF. The CDR3, as DNA: TGTGCCAGCAGCTTAGGGACAACTGAGCAGTTCTTC.